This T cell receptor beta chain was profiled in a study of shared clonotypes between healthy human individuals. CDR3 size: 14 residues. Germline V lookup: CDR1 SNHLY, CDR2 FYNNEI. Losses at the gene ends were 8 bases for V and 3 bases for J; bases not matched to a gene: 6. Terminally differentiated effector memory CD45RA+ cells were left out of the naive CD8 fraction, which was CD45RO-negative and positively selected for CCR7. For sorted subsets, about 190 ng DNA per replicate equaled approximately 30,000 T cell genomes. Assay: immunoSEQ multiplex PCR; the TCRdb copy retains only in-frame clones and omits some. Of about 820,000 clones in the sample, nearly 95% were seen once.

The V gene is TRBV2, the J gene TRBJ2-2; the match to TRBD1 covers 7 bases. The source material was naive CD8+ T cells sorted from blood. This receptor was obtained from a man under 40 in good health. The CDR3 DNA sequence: TGTGCCAGCCTAGACAGGGCGGACACCGGGGAGCTGTTTTTT. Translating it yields CASLDRADTGELFF.